What follows are 18 T cell receptor beta chains derived from one specimen sequenced in a study of hypomethylating agent response in myelodysplastic syndrome (TCRdb year 2021). Libraries were constructed by the immunoSEQ multiplex PCR assay. TCRdb holds this immuneACCESS table with in-frame rearrangements only. Some clones are missing; in checked studies, unresolved V genes explain under half, and the rest has no known cause. This sample comprises thousands of clones, roughly 87% of them detected only once. Together, the top ten hold approximately 20% of the sample. The sequenced sample was bone marrow, obtained before or after starting hypomethylating agent treatment for myelodysplastic syndrome (not recorded which). The receptors originated from a human donor with myelodysplastic syndrome.

J is TRBJ2-5 and V is TRBV28; no clear D. Deletions cut 2 bases from V and 7 bases from J, with 14 bases between. The length of the CDR3 is 14 residues. CDR1 is MDHEN and CDR2 is SYDVKM in the germline V gene. DNA for the CDR3: TGTGCCAGCAGTTTAGATGGCCAACGGTTGACCCAGTACTTC. The encoded protein is CASSLDGQRLTQYF.

CDR3 sequence: CASSPFAASGGGPDTQYF. DNA for the CDR3: TGTGCCAGTAGCCCCTTCGCCGCTAGCGGGGGAGGACCAGATACGCAGTATTTT. J is TRBJ2-3 and V is TRBV19, with TRBD2 matching 10 bases. This CDR3 is built from 18 residues. Trimming cost V 6 bases and J 4 bases; bases outside gene matches: 16. Looked up from germline, CDR1 is LNHDA and CDR2 is SQIVND (reference sequence).

This chain joins TRBV29-1 and TRBJ2-5; the match to TRBD2 covers 9 bases. Germline trimming cut 7 bases from V and 5 bases from J; bases unmatched to any gene: 8. Germline V CDR1 and CDR2: SQVTM, ANQGSEA. This CDR3 is built from 13 residues. The CDR3 DNA sequence: TGCAGCGCCCTCGTTAGCGGGGGTGAGACCCAGTACTTC. It is translated as CSALVSGGETQYF.

The V gene is TRBV18, the J gene TRBJ2-1; TRBD2 matches at 13 bases. The V gene's germline CDR1 is KGHSH and CDR2 LQKENI. This CDR3 contains 16 residues. With V trimmed by 0 bases and J by 4 bases, 0 bases remained unmatched. The CDR3 is CASSPPGLAGYNEQFF. Written as DNA, the CDR3 is TGTGCCAGCTCACCACCGGGACTAGCGGGATACAATGAGCAGTTCTTC.

V usage is TRBV6-4 and J usage is TRBJ1-1; D gene ambiguous. Trimming shortened V by 6 bases and J by 1 base, and 6 bases separated the two germline ends. The CDR3 has 12 residues. Germline V gives CDR1 MRHNA, CDR2 SNTAGT. The CDR3 here is CASRQKNTEAFF. CDR3 sequence (DNA): TGTGCCAGCAGACAGAAGAACACTGAAGCTTTCTTT.

This clone occurred once. V gene TRBV6-1 combines with J gene TRBJ2-7; D perhaps matches TRBD2 (6 bases). Germline V CDR1 and CDR2: MNHNS, SASEGT. This CDR3 comprises 14 residues. Trimming pared 4 bases from V and 3 bases from J, leaving 13 bases between. The CDR3 nucleotides are TGTGCCAGCAGTGTGTACGGGGGTATCTACGAGCAGTACTTC. The encoded protein is CASSVYGGIYEQYF.

The chain carries TRBV27 and TRBJ1-1; D ambiguous. The germline gives CDR1 MNHEY, CDR2 SMNVEV (reference sequence). V shed 5 bases and J shed 3 bases, with 10 bases lying between them. There are 13 residues in the CDR3. CDR3 DNA sequence: TGTGCCAGCAGTAACCGACGGCACACTGAAGCTTTCTTT. The encoded protein is CASSNRRHTEAFF.

This chain joins TRBV5-1 and TRBJ2-1; D gene unclear. This CDR3 has 13 amino acids. Trimming took off 4 bases at V and 5 bases at J, with 10 bases between the two ends. CDR1 SGHRS and CDR2 YFSETQ come from the germline V gene. In nucleotides, the CDR3 is TGCGCCAGCAGCCCCGACCCGGACAATGAGCAGTTCTTC. Protein product: CASSPDPDNEQFF.

This clone has just one count. The genes are TRBV19 and TRBJ2-1; D call uncertain. The CDR3 consists of 15 residues. V shed 7 bases and J shed 0 bases, with 13 bases lying between them. Per germline, CDR1 LNHDA and CDR2 SQIVND (reference sequence). The CDR3 coding sequence is TGTGCCAGTACCCCGGACCGGAGCTCCTACAATGAGCAGTTCTTC. The encoded protein is CASTPDRSSYNEQFF.

The chain recombines TRBV6-5 with TRBJ2-3; 7 bases agree with TRBD1. This CDR3 region has 13 residues. The germline V gene has CDR1 MNHEY and CDR2 SVGAGI. V lost 10 bases and J lost 6; bases outside the gene matches: 10. The CDR3 is CATGTASWDTQYF. The CDR3 bases are TGTGCCACCGGGACAGCTTCATGGGATACGCAGTATTTT.

V and J are TRBV7-9 and TRBJ2-2, with 8 bases identical to TRBD1. Trimming took 10 bases from V and 7 from J; bases not matched to a gene: 8. The CDR3 covers 13 residues. The germline gives CDR1 SEHNR, CDR2 FQNEAQ (reference sequence). CDR3: CAIGAQGDGELFF. The CDR3 DNA reads as TGTGCCATAGGGGCACAGGGGGACGGGGAGCTGTTTTTT.

The chain joins TRBV5-6 to TRBJ2-5; 7 nucleotides align to TRBD2. Germline CDR1 and CDR2: SGHDT and YYEEEE. Trimming cost V 4 bases and J 4 bases; bases outside gene matches: 7. This CDR3 comprises 14 residues. CDR3 DNA: TGTGCCAGCAGCCAGACGACTAGCTCAGAGACCCAGTACTTC. It encodes CASSQTTSSETQYF.

This chain connects TRBV9 to TRBJ1-1; perhaps TRBD1 as D (5 bases). Trimming left V 0 bases short and J 6 bases short, with 9 bases between. Germline V gene lookup returns CDR1 SGDLS and CDR2 YYNGEE. The CDR3 is 13 amino acids. CDR3 nucleotides: TGTGCCAGCAGCGTAGTGGGGGGAGCTGAAGCTTTCTTT. This gives the protein CASSVVGGAEAFF.

This clone is labeled as large. This chain joins TRBV14 and TRBJ2-3; unclear D gene. The germline V gene encodes CDR1 SGHDN and CDR2 FVKESK. The CDR3 is 16 residues long. The V end was cut by 0 bases, the J end by 1 base, with 11 bases between. The CDR3, as DNA: TGTGCCAGCAGCCAAGAAATGATGCTCGGCACAGATACGCAGTATTTT. This sequence encodes CASSQEMMLGTDTQYF.

The chain's CDR3 is CAISGNGTSGYNEQFF. The CDR3 region has the DNA TGTGCCATCAGTGGAAACGGGACTAGCGGTTACAATGAGCAGTTCTTC. The gene calls are TRBV10-3 and TRBJ2-1; 11 nucleotides align to TRBD2. Looked up from germline, CDR1 is ENHRY and CDR2 is SYGVKD. CDR3 length: 16 residues. With 4 bases clipped from V and 4 bases from J, the junction kept 6 bases outside the gene matches.

This chain joins TRBV4-1 and TRBJ2-7; D perhaps matches TRBD2 (6 bases). Germline V CDR1 and CDR2: MGHRA, YSYEKL. V was shortened by 3 bases and J by 7 bases, with 13 bases between the two germline ends. This CDR3 has 13 residues. The CDR3 DNA reads TGCGCCAGCAGCCAGGGGTCAGGAGGGGAGCAGTACTTC. Encoded protein: CASSQGSGGEQYF.

The J gene is TRBJ2-7, the V gene TRBV6-6; 10 positions agree with TRBD1. Looked up from germline, CDR1 is MNHNY and CDR2 is SVGAGI (reference sequence). With V trimmed by 8 bases and J by 4 bases, 2 bases remained unmatched. This CDR3 region has 12 residues. The CDR3, as DNA: TGTGCCAGCTGGGACAGGGGTTACGAGCAGTACTTC. As protein: CASWDRGYEQYF.

The genes are TRBV28 and TRBJ1-5; 7 positions match TRBD1. With 5 bases clipped from V and 1 base from J, the junction kept 8 bases outside the gene matches. From germline, CDR1 is MDHEN and CDR2 SYDVKM. The CDR3 runs to 16 residues. The CDR3 DNA follows: TGTGCCAGCAGTCCGAGGGGGCGGATAAGCAATCAGCCCCAGCATTTT. Its translation: CASSPRGRISNQPQHF.